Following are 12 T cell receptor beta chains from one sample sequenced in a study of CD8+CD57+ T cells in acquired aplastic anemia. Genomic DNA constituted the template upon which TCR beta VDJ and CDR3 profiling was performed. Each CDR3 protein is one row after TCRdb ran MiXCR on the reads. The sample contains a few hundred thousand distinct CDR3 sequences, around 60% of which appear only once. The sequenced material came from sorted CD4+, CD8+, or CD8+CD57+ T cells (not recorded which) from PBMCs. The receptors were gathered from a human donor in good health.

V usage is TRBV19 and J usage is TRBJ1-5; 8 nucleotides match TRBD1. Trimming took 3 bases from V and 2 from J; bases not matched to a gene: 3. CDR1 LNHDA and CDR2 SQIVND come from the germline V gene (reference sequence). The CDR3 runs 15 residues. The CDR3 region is CASSIGQGGNQPQHF. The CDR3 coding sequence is TGTGCCAGTAGTATTGGACAGGGTGGCAATCAGCCCCAGCATTTT.

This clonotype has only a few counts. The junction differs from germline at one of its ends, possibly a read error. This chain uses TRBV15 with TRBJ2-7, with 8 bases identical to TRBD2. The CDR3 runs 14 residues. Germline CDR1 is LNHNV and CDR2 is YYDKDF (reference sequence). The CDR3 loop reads CASSARGGSYEQYF. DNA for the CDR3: TGTGCCAGCAGCGCCCGGGGGGGCTCCTACGAGCAGTACTTC.

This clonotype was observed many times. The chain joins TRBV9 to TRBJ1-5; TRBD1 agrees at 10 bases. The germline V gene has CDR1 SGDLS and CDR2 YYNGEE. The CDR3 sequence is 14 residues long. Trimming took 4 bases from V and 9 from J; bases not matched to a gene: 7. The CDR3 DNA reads TGTGCCAGCAGCCTCGGACAGGGGGTAGGGCCCCAGCATTTT. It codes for CASSLGQGVGPQHF.

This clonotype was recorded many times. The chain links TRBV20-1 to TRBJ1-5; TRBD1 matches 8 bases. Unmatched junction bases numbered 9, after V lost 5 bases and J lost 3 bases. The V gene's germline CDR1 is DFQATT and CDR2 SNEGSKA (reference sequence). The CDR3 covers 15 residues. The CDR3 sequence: CSAWTGLSLNQPQHF. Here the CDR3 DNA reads TGCAGTGCTTGGACAGGGCTCTCCCTCAATCAGCCCCAGCATTTT.

This CDR3 reads CASVPQPGLAGVGETQYF. CDR3 DNA: TGTGCCAGCGTTCCCCAACCGGGACTAGCGGGAGTGGGAGAGACCCAGTACTTC. The chain joins TRBV5-4 to TRBJ2-5; TRBD2 aligns across 14 bases. This CDR3 has 18 amino acids. The V gene's germline CDR1 is SGHNT and CDR2 YYREEE (reference sequence). V shed 7 bases and J 4 bases; nucleotides not matched to a gene: 15.

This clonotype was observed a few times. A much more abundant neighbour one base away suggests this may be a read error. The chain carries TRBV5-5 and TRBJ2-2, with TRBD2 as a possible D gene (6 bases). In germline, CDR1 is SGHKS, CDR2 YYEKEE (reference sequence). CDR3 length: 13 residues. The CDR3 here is CASSLGATGGLFF. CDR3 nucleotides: TGTGCCAGCAGCTTGGGCGCCACCGGGGGGCTGTTTTTT. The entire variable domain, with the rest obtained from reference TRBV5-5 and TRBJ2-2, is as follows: DAGVTQSPTHLIKTRGQQVTLRCSPISGHKSVSWYQQVLGQGPQFIFQYYEKEERGRGNFPDRFSARQFPNYSSELNVNALLLGDSALYLCASSLGATGGLFFGEGSRLTVL.

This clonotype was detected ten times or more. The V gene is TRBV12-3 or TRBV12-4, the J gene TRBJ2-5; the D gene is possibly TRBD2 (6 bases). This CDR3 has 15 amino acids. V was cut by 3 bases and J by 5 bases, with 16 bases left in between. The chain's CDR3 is CASSLGRGGVETQYF. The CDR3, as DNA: TGTGCCAGCAGTTTGGGTCGGGGAGGAGTGGAGACCCAGTACTTC.

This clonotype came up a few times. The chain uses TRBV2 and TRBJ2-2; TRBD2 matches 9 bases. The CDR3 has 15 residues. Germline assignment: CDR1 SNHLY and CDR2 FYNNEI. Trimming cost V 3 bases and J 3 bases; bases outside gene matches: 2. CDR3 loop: CASSDPSGDTGELFF. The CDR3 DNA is TGTGCCAGCAGTGACCCTAGCGGGGACACCGGGGAGCTGTTTTTT. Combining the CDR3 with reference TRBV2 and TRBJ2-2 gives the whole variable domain EPEVTQTPSHQVTQMGQEVILRCVPISNHLYFYWYRQILGQKVEFLVSFYNNEISEKSEIFDDQFSVERPDGSNFTLKIRSTKLEDSAMYFCASSDPSGDTGELFFGEGSRLTVL.

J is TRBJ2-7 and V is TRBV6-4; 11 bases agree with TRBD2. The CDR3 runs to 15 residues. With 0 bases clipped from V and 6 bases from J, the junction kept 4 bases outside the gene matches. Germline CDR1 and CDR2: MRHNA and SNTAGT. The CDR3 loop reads CASSDSSGGASEQYF. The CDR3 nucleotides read TGTGCCAGCAGTGACTCTAGCGGGGGGGCCTCCGAGCAGTACTTC.

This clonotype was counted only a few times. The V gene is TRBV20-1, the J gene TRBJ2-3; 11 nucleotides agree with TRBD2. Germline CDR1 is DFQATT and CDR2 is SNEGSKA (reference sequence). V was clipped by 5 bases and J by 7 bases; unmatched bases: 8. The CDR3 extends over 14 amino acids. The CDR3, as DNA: TGCAGTGCTGCGCCGGGACTAGCGGAGAATACGCAGTATTTT. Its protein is CSAAPGLAENTQYF.

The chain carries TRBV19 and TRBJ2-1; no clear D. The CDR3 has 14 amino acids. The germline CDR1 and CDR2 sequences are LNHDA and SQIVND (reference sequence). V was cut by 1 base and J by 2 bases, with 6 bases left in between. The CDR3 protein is CASSIGRTYNEQFF. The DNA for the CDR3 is TGTGCCAGTAGTATAGGCAGAACCTACAATGAGCAGTTCTTC.

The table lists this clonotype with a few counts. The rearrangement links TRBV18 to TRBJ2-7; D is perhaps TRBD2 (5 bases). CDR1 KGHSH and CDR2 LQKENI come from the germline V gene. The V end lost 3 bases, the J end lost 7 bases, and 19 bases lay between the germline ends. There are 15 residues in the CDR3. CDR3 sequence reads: CASSPVRMDFWEQYF. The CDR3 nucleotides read TGTGCCAGCTCACCGGTGCGGATGGACTTTTGGGAGCAGTACTTC.